A single sample gave rise to the 8 T cell receptor beta chains below, sequenced in a study of cytomegalovirus exposure and HLA in healthy donors. Use of 60 Vbeta and 13 Jbeta primers characterized the PCR. Assay: immunoSEQ multiplex PCR; the TCRdb copy retains only in-frame clones and omits some. The sample comprises about 200,000 clones, more than 80% of which are singletons, and 2.9% rests with the top ten. The sequenced sample was PBMCs. All receptors derive from a man under 40 in good health and CMV-seronegative.

This chain connects TRBV2 to TRBJ2-5; 7 bases match TRBD1. The DNA matches TRBJ2-7 better at its end, which makes the J call doubtful. Germline CDR1 reads SNHLY; CDR2 reads FYNNEI. The CDR3 is 13 amino acids. As DNA, the CDR3 is TGTGCCAGTAAGTTCACAGGGGCAGGCGAGCAGTACTTC. It codes for CASKFTGAGEQYF.

This clone was recorded a few times. V and J are TRBV27 and TRBJ2-7, with D perhaps TRBD1 (5 bases). Trimming took 0 bases from V and 2 from J, leaving 11 bases between them. CDR1 and CDR2 (germline): MNHEY, SMNVEV (reference sequence). The CDR3 runs to 15 residues. CDR3 nucleotide sequence: TGTGCCAGCAGTTTATCAGGGGCGCTTACCTACGAGCAGTACTTC. Encoded protein: CASSLSGALTYEQYF.

With regard to this clone: No DNA is shown, since the ends of the CDR3 on it are uncertain; the CDR3 is the one TCRdb lists. The chain carries TRBV28 and TRBJ2-5; the table calls TRBD2, which could not be checked here. The CDR3 adds up to 16 amino acids, both ends counted. Germline V gene lookup returns CDR1 MDHEN and CDR2 SYDVKM. CDR3 loop: CASSLFLWDRGETQYF.

The chain joins TRBV7-2 to TRBJ1-2, with D possibly TRBD1 on 6 matching bases. The CDR3 consists of 13 residues. V lost 5 bases, J lost 8 bases, and 15 bases lay in between. Germline CDR1 reads SGHTA; CDR2 reads FQGNSA. The CDR3 loop reads CASSGTGPRGYTF. CDR3 bases: TGTGCCAGCAGCGGCACAGGGCCGAGGGGCTACACCTTC.

The V and J genes are TRBV30 and TRBJ1-2, with TRBD1 matching 8 bases. The J segment lost 6 bases and the V segment lost 0 bases, leaving 9 bases of the junction unmatched. The CDR3 has 15 residues. CDR1 is GTSNPN and CDR2 is SVGIG in the germline V gene (reference sequence). In DNA, the CDR3 is TGTGCCTGGAGTGTATCAGGACAGGGTCCTAATGGCTACACCTTC. It yields the protein CAWSVSGQGPNGYTF.

This chain connects TRBV6-5 to TRBJ1-1; the D gene is possibly TRBD1 (6 bases). There are 14 residues in the CDR3. Germline CDR1 reads MNHEY; CDR2 reads SVGAGI. V gave up 6 bases and J gave up 1 base, with 12 bases separating them. The CDR3 coding sequence is TGTGCCAGCAGGACTTCGGACAGGAACACTGAAGCTTTCTTT. It yields the protein CASRTSDRNTEAFF.

A few counts support this clone. The V and J genes are TRBV6-6 and TRBJ1-2; TRBD1 matches 8 bases. Per the germline V gene, CDR1 is MNHNY and CDR2 is SVGAGI (reference sequence). Germline trimming cut 5 bases from V and 4 bases from J; bases unmatched to any gene: 3. There are 13 residues in the CDR3. The CDR3: CASSRTGIYGYTF. DNA of the CDR3: TGTGCCAGCAGTAGGACAGGGATCTATGGCTACACCTTC.

This clone appeared once. V is TRBV5-6 and J is TRBJ1-1; D gene ambiguous. The V gene's germline CDR1 is SGHDT and CDR2 YYEEEE. The V end lost 1 base, the J end lost 10 bases, and 11 bases lay between the germline ends. The CDR3 is 12 residues long. The CDR3 DNA reads TGTGCCAGCAGCTTGCCCAGCGGGTCAGCTTTCTTT. Translation: CASSLPSGSAFF.